This TCR beta chain is drawn from a study of beta chain features in type 1 diabetes. As concerns this clone: What it recognizes is unknown.

The authors reverse transcribed all of the isolated RNA, so sequencing captured expressed TCRB transcripts. Repertoires were generated with immunoSEQ multiplex PCR, while TCRdb's copy carries only in-frame clones and drops some. This table holds 120,000 or so clones, about 18% found once. Overall study results and limits: Patients with Type 1 diabetes showed moderately but significantly shorter TCRB CDR3s in all four CD4+ subsets. A potential influence of HLA type upon TCRB rearrangement remained unresolved herein.

The purity of all sorted populations exceeded 98%. Germline V CDR1 and CDR2: SGHTA, FQGNSA. The CDR3 has 16 amino acids. V dropped 0 bases and J dropped 3 bases, with 14 bases sitting between them. The chain couples TRBV7-2 to TRBJ1-2; D gene uncertain. Material: central memory CD4+ T cells from blood. The clonotype comes from a man younger than 30 with type 1 diabetes. In DNA, the CDR3 is TGTGCCAGCAGCTTAGCCGGAAGTGTGTGGGACTATGGCTACACCTTC. It codes for CASSLAGSVWDYGYTF.